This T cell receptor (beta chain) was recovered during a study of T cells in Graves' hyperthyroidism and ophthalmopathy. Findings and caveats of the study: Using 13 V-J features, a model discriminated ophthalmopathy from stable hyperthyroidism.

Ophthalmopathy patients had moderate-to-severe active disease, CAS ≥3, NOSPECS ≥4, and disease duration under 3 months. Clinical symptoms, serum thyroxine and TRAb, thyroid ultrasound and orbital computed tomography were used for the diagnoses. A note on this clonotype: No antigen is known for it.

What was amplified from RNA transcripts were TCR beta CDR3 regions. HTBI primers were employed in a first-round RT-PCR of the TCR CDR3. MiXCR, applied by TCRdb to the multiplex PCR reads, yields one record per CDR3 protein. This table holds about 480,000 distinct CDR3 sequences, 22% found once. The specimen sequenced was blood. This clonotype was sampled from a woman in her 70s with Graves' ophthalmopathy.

The CDR3 sequence is CASSLISRGDNEQYF. CDR3 sequence (DNA): TGTGCCAGCAGCTTAATAAGCAGGGGGGACAATGAGCAGTACTTC. The chain couples TRBV7-3 to TRBJ2-1; TRBD1 is a possible D gene (7 bases). The J call is in doubt because the DNA end fits TRBJ2-7 better. This CDR3 has 15 residues. Germline values: CDR1 SGHTA, CDR2 FQGTGA.